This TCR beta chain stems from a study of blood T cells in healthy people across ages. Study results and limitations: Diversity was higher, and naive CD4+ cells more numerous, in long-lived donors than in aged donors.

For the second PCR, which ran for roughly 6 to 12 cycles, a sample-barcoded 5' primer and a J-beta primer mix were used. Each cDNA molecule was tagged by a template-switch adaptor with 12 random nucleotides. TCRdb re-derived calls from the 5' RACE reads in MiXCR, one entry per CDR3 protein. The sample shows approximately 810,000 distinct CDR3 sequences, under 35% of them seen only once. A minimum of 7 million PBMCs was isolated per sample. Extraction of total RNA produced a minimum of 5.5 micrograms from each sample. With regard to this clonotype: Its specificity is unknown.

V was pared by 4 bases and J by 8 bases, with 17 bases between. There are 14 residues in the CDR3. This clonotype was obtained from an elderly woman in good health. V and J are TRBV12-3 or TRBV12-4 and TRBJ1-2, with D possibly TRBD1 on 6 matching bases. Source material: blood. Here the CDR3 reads CASSSGGSQRGYTF. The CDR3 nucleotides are TGTGCCAGCAGTTCTGGGGGCAGTCAGAGGGGCTACACCTTC.